This T cell receptor beta chain was profiled in a study of OX40 agonist ivuxolimab in advanced cancers. Study in general: The dose-escalation cohort was about 87% male, with a mean age of 60 years, ranging about 23 to 80. Regarding the study as a whole: Some nonresponders also had low normalized T-cell clonal expansion. At doses 0.1 to 3.0 mg/kg, CD4+ and CD8+ clones expanded.

This CDR3 contains 17 residues. Germline loops: CDR1 KGHSH, CDR2 LQKENI. J gave up 2 bases and V 0 bases, and 7 bases lay outside the gene matches. TCRdb keeps only in-frame clones here, not all; method: immunoSEQ multiplex PCR. Among more than 95,000 clones listed, around 94% were seen once. Of note for this clone: Antigen unknown.

The TCR originated in an adult with an advanced solid tumor such as melanoma, head and neck, liver or kidney cancer. The material was CD4+ or CD8+ T cells sorted from blood, obtained in a trial of the OX40 agonist ivuxolimab. This chain links TRBV18 with TRBJ2-7; 10 nucleotides line up with TRBD1. CDR3 sequence: CASSPPSRTGGAYEQYF. In DNA, the CDR3 is TGTGCCAGCTCACCACCTTCCCGGACAGGGGGGGCCTACGAGCAGTACTTC.